Sequencing of this T cell receptor beta chain was carried out in a study of blood T cell repertoires in COVID-19. Overall study: Nucleic acid was either cDNA or gDNA, and it came from T cells, B-cell-depleted T cells, or PBMCs.

Methods used by the authors: Reference gene primer amplification yielded estimated nucleated cell counts. Clones were read by immunoSEQ multiplex PCR, and TCRdb kept only the in-frame ones, dropping some. V and J calls and clone size come straight from that table; D and trimming were deduced from the DNA. Among about 160,000 clones listed, approximately 91% were seen once. Trimming took 3 bases from V and 5 from J, leaving 15 bases between them. The CDR3 has 15 amino acids. Germline V CDR1 and CDR2: SGHTS, YDEGEE. V and J are TRBV5-8 and TRBJ1-5, with a weak D call TRBD1 (6 bases). This sequence originates from a man aged 18 to 30 with acute or convalescent COVID-19. Specimen: peripheral blood. CDR3 loop: CASSYDGQWDQPQHF. CDR3 nucleotide sequence: TGTGCCAGCAGCTACGATGGACAGTGGGATCAGCCCCAGCATTTT.